The 20 T cell receptor beta chains in this list originate from one sample, sequenced in a study of graft-versus-host responses after intestinal transplantation. Here immunoSEQ multiplex PCR was the method, and the copy in TCRdb shows in-frame clones only, minus some. The table records approximately 58,000 clones, roughly 90% of them present only once. Material: PBMCs, obtained 26 days after transplant. The receptors stem from a human patient who received an intestinal transplant, so some T cells may come from the graft donor.

The J gene is TRBJ1-6, the V gene TRBV4-1; 9 bases align to TRBD1. J gave up 0 bases and V 3 bases, and 6 bases lay outside the gene matches. Germline lookup yields CDR1 MGHRA and CDR2 YSYEKL. This CDR3 spans 18 amino acids. CDR3 protein: CASSQVQGASSYNSPLHF. CDR3 nucleotides: TGCGCCAGCAGCCAGGTACAGGGGGCCAGCTCCTATAATTCACCCCTCCACTTT.

The chain is built from TRBV5-4 and TRBJ2-7; TRBD1 matches 8 bases. V lost 4 bases and J lost 4; bases outside the gene matches: 10. The CDR3 spans 15 residues. Germline V lookup: CDR1 SGHNT, CDR2 YYREEE (reference sequence). The CDR3 sequence is CASSARTGMDYEQYF. DNA of the CDR3: TGTGCCAGCAGCGCGCGGACAGGGATGGATTACGAGCAGTACTTC.

The V gene is TRBV2, the J gene TRBJ2-1; no firm D call. V was cut by 5 bases and J by 5 bases, with 13 bases left in between. Germline V gene lookup returns CDR1 SNHLY and CDR2 FYNNEI. This CDR3 region has 14 residues. The CDR3 DNA reads TGTGCCAGCAGTTCCGAAACCACTAACAATGAGCAGTTCTTC. It yields the protein CASSSETTNNEQFF.

This clone was detected only once. The chain recombines TRBV27 with TRBJ2-2; TRBD1 matches 7 bases. V gave up 0 bases and J gave up 3 bases; unmatched junction bases: 7. This CDR3 comprises 17 residues. Germline CDR1 is MNHEY and CDR2 is SMNVEV (reference sequence). The CDR3 protein is CASSLSLGGTYTGELFF. Here the CDR3 DNA reads TGTGCCAGCAGTTTATCATTAGGGGGCACGTACACCGGGGAGCTGTTTTTT.

The chain uses TRBV25-1 and TRBJ1-2; D is ambiguous. CDR1 MGHDK and CDR2 SYGVNS come from the germline V gene. CDR3 length equals 11 residues. Trimming removed 10 bases at V and 3 bases at J, with 9 bases between. The CDR3 reads CATGNDYGYTF. The DNA for the CDR3 is TGTGCCACAGGCAATGACTATGGCTACACCTTC.

The chain has TRBV28 and TRBJ1-6; 7 nucleotides line up with TRBD1. V was clipped by 4 bases and J by 10 bases; unmatched bases: 16. The CDR3 runs 17 residues. The germline CDR1 and CDR2 sequences are MDHEN and SYDVKM. The CDR3 DNA follows: TGTGCCAGCAGTTACTCCCCTTACAGGGGTCGGGACTCACCCCTCCACTTT. As protein: CASSYSPYRGRDSPLHF.

The CDR3 loop reads CASSQEHRGGETQYF. CDR3 DNA sequence: TGTGCCAGCAGCCAAGAACACAGGGGGGGAGAGACCCAGTACTTC. This chain links TRBV4-2 with TRBJ2-5; tentative D call: TRBD1 (8 bases). This CDR3 has 15 residues. Germline values: CDR1 LGHNA, CDR2 YNFKEQ. The V end lost 0 bases, the J end lost 4 bases, and 12 bases lay between the germline ends.

The V call is TRBV7-6, the J call TRBJ2-5; 9 positions match TRBD1. Trimming at V came to 1 base and at J to 1 base, leaving 4 bases not matched to a gene. Germline V gene sequence: CDR1 SGHVS, CDR2 FNYEAQ. The CDR3 length is 16 residues. The CDR3: CASSLGQGGIQETQYF. The CDR3 DNA sequence: TGTGCCAGCAGCTTAGGACAGGGGGGGATCCAAGAGACCCAGTACTTC.

The rearrangement uses TRBV27 and TRBJ2-3, with 10 bases identical to TRBD2. This CDR3 is built from 16 residues. V dropped 2 bases and J dropped 0; count of bases not matched to a gene: 2. Per germline, CDR1 MNHEY and CDR2 SMNVEV (reference sequence). Written as DNA, the CDR3 is TGTGCCAGCAGTTTACTGGGACTAGCGAGCACAGATACGCAGTATTTT. This codes for CASSLLGLASTDTQYF.

V is TRBV2 and J is TRBJ2-5; TRBD2 matches at 12 bases. The germline gives CDR1 SNHLY, CDR2 FYNNEI. There are 17 residues in the CDR3. The V and J ends lost 0 bases and 2 bases, in that order; junction bases with no gene match: 4. This chain's CDR3 is CASSEALLAGGQETQYF. Written as DNA, the CDR3 is TGTGCCAGCAGTGAAGCGCTTCTAGCGGGGGGGCAAGAGACCCAGTACTTC.

The table lists this clone with a count of one. This chain connects TRBV9 to TRBJ1-1; D not resolved. V was pared by 0 bases and J by 1 base, with 7 bases between. The CDR3 length is 14 residues. From germline, CDR1 is SGDLS and CDR2 YYNGEE. The CDR3 sequence is CASSVVEGNTEAFF. For the CDR3, the DNA is TGTGCCAGCAGCGTAGTGGAGGGGAACACTGAAGCTTTCTTT.

The chain recombines TRBV4-1 with TRBJ2-1; a possible D gene is TRBD2 (6 bases). This CDR3 has 16 amino acids. Germline loops: CDR1 MGHRA, CDR2 YSYEKL. V gave up 8 bases and J gave up 3 bases, with 20 bases separating them. Written as DNA, the CDR3 is TGCGCCAGCCTCCCCTCCGGTGGCGGGGACTACAATGAGCAGTTCTTC. Translating gives CASLPSGGGDYNEQFF.

The CDR3 nucleotides are TGTGCCAGCAGGGAGGGAACAGATACGCAGTATTTT. Amino acids: CASREGTDTQYF. This sequence joins TRBV13 and TRBJ2-3; D perhaps matches TRBD2 (6 bases). Between the trimmed V and J ends, which lost 6 bases and 3 bases, there was a span of 7 bases. The CDR3 is 12 residues long. Germline V CDR1 and CDR2: PRHDT, FYEKMQ (reference sequence).

A word on this clone: A read error may account for a junction end that differs from germline. The chain recombines TRBV7-7 with TRBJ2-1; 12 bases match TRBD2. There are 13 residues in the CDR3. Germline CDR1 reads SSHAT; CDR2 reads FNYEAQ (reference sequence). The CDR3 spells CASSTSGGNEQFF. Here the CDR3 DNA reads TGTGCTAGCAGTACTAGCGGGGGGAATGAGCAGTTCTTC. The whole variable domain, filled in from reference TRBV7-7 and TRBJ2-1, reads GAGVSQSPRYKVTKRGQDVTLRCDPISSHATLYWYQQALGQGPEFLTYFNYEAQPDKSGLPSDRFSAERPEGSISTLTIQRTEQRDSAMYRCASSTSGGNEQFFGPGTRLTVL.

The chain has TRBV6-4 and TRBJ2-1; TRBD2 matches 10 bases. CDR3 length: 15 amino acids. CDR1 and CDR2 (germline): MRHNA, SNTAGT. The ends lost 0 bases at V and 7 bases at J; junction bases unmatched: 3. CDR3 DNA: TGTGCCAGCAGTGACTCGGCTAGCGGGGGTAATGAGCAGTTCTTC. Amino acids: CASSDSASGGNEQFF.

This chain links TRBV6-4 with TRBJ2-1; 10 bases align to TRBD2. V shed 0 bases, J shed 3 bases, and the junction held 8 bases outside the gene matches. Germline CDR1 MRHNA, CDR2 SNTAGT. The CDR3 covers 18 residues. The chain's CDR3 is CASSDSIGIAGGYNEQFF. CDR3 sequence (DNA): TGTGCCAGCAGTGACTCGATCGGGATAGCGGGGGGCTACAATGAGCAGTTCTTC.

The V call is TRBV4-2, the J call TRBJ2-2; 8 bases line up with TRBD2. With V trimmed by 4 bases and J by 1 base, 5 bases remained unmatched. CDR1 LGHNA and CDR2 YNFKEQ come from the germline V gene. This CDR3 is built from 16 residues. The CDR3 DNA reads as TGTGCCAGCAGCCTGACGGGGGGGCGGAACACCGGGGAGCTGTTTTTT. It encodes CASSLTGGRNTGELFF.

The V and J genes are TRBV15 and TRBJ2-1, with a possible D match to TRBD1 (5 bases). Germline values: CDR1 LNHNV, CDR2 YYDKDF (reference sequence). The CDR3 contains 17 residues. Trimming took off 0 bases at V and 0 bases at J, with 12 bases between the two ends. The chain's CDR3 is CATSRDWGTSSYNEQFF. The CDR3 bases are TGTGCCACCAGCAGAGATTGGGGCACAAGCTCCTACAATGAGCAGTTCTTC.

J is TRBJ2-1 and V is TRBV7-6; 11 bases match TRBD2. The CDR3 has 18 residues. Losses at the gene ends were 2 bases for V and 4 bases for J; bases not matched to a gene: 10. CDR1 and CDR2 (germline): SGHVS, FNYEAQ. This CDR3 is CASSLNSGRAGSYNEQFF. Written as DNA, the CDR3 is TGTGCCAGCAGCTTAAATAGCGGGAGGGCCGGTTCGTACAATGAGCAGTTCTTC.

V gene TRBV2 combines with J gene TRBJ2-3, with D unresolved. CDR3 size: 15 residues. The V end was cut by 4 bases, the J end by 0 bases, with 11 bases between. Germline CDR1 and CDR2: SNHLY and FYNNEI. The CDR3 DNA reads TGTGCCAGCAGTGGAGGCGGCAAGAGCACAGATACGCAGTATTTT. This sequence encodes CASSGGGKSTDTQYF. The full variable domain, its missing parts supplied by reference TRBV2 and TRBJ2-3, is EPEVTQTPSHQVTQMGQEVILRCVPISNHLYFYWYRQILGQKVEFLVSFYNNEISEKSEIFDDQFSVERPDGSNFTLKIRSTKLEDSAMYFCASSGGGKSTDTQYFGPGTRLTVL.